These T cell receptor beta chains were read from a single sample in a study of neurological immune-mediated disorders. Using its own MiXCR run on the 5' RACE reads, TCRdb lists one record per CDR3 protein. This sample yields approximately 84,000 distinct CDR3 sequences, of which about 4.3% are seen a single time; roughly 5.6% belongs to the top ten. Sequencing input: PBMCs. The receptors originated from a woman between 55 and 75 years old with multiple sclerosis. Both conserved end residues are part of each CDR3. The D gene is left open where the match is weak. Rows give clone size only sometimes, using once, few, many, or a class for an expanded clone.

cdr3_aa cdr3_nt d_call clone_size j_call v_call
CASSLSILALSYEQYF TGTGCCAGCAGTTTATCGATACTAGCGCTTTCCTACGAGCAGTACTTC TRBD2 many TRBJ2-7 TRBV27
CASSSGTTFNEQFF TGTGCCAGCAGCTCCGGGACTACCTTCAATGAGCAGTTCTTC TRBD2 many TRBJ2-1 TRBV7-8
CSARYPAGGRDTQYF TGCAGTGCTAGATACCCAGCGGGGGGCCGAGATACGCAGTATTTT TRBD2 many TRBJ2-3 TRBV20-1
CASSQGSAAEAFF TGTGCCAGCTCACAGGGGTCGGCTGCTGAAGCTTTCTTT NA many TRBJ1-1 TRBV18
CASSVTLTRPF TGTGCCAGCAGCGTTACACTCACCCGCCCGTTT NA many TRBJ1-1 TRBV7-9
CASGLVTGGITEAFF TGTGCTAGTGGTTTGGTAACAGGGGGGATCACTGAAGCTTTCTTT TRBD1 many TRBJ1-1 TRBV12-5
CSAKDGRTEAFF TGCAGTGCTAAGGACGGCAGAACTGAAGCTTTCTTT NA many TRBJ1-1 TRBV20-1
CASSLLPLSGYTF TGTGCCAGCAGCTTACTGCCTCTATCAGGCTACACCTTC NA many TRBJ1-2 TRBV7-9
CASSQSGGYQPQHF TGTGCCAGCAGCCAATCAGGGGGGTATCAGCCCCAGCATTTT TRBD1 many TRBJ1-5 TRBV3-1
CASSPRGQGITDTQYF TGCGCCAGCAGCCCCCGCGGACAGGGGATCACAGATACGCAGTATTTT TRBD1 many TRBJ2-3 TRBV5-1
CASSQDFRLAVQETQYF TGTGCCAGCAGCCAAGATTTCCGACTAGCGGTCCAAGAGACCCAGTACTTC TRBD2 many TRBJ2-5 TRBV14
CASSDRDGRGYTF TGTGCCAGCAGCGATCGGGACGGTCGGGGCTACACCTTC NA many TRBJ1-2 TRBV11-1
CASSIRNSPLHF TGTGCCAGCAGTATACGCAATTCACCCCTCCACTTT NA many TRBJ1-6 TRBV25-1
CASGVAGTSYNEQFF TGCGCCAGCGGAGTAGCGGGGACTTCCTACAATGAGCAGTTCTTC TRBD2 many TRBJ2-1 TRBV4-1
CASSSDRAGKYF TGTGCCAGCAGTTCTGACAGGGCCGGAAAGTACTTC TRBD1 many TRBJ2-4 TRBV28
CATAVRGLQPQHF TGCGCCACAGCGGTCAGGGGGCTTCAGCCCCAGCATTTT TRBD1 many TRBJ1-5 TRBV4-1
CSVEIWGKYEQYF TGCAGCGTTGAAATATGGGGAAAATACGAGCAGTACTTC NA many TRBJ2-7 TRBV29-1
CASSPTGGPYSNQPQHF TGTGCCAGCTCACCTACAGGGGGGCCTTATAGCAATCAGCCCCAGCATTTT TRBD1 many TRBJ1-5 TRBV18
CASSFSGEGEQYF TGTGCCAGCAGTTTTTCTGGGGAGGGCGAGCAGTACTTC TRBD2 many TRBJ2-7 TRBV12-3/TRBV12-4
CASSLELSSYEQYF TGTGCCAGCAGCTTGGAACTCAGCTCCTACGAGCAGTACTTC NA many TRBJ2-7 TRBV7-9
CSVEETGPLNYGYTF TGCAGCGTTGAAGAAACAGGGCCCTTGAACTATGGCTACACCTTC NA many TRBJ1-2 TRBV29-1
CASSQGRGNKDSPLHF TGCGCCAGCAGCCAAGGACGAGGGAATAAGGATTCACCCCTCCACTTT NA many TRBJ1-6 TRBV4-1
CSSNLGQCVGELFF TGTTCCAGCAACCTCGGACAGTGTGTCGGGGAGCTGTTTTTT NA NA TRBJ2-2 TRBV6-2/TRBV6-3
CASSAGQGHTEAFF TGTGCCAGCAGTGCGGGACAGGGACACACTGAAGCTTTCTTT TRBD1 many TRBJ1-1 TRBV6-1
CASSFSGGETQYF TGTGCCAGCAGCTTCAGCGGGGGGGAGACCCAGTACTTC TRBD2 many TRBJ2-5 TRBV12-3/TRBV12-4
CASRGQHSSYEQYF TGTGCCAGCAGGGGACAGCACTCCTCCTACGAGCAGTACTTC TRBD1 many TRBJ2-7 TRBV12-3/TRBV12-4
CASRQNSGANVLTF TGTGCCAGCAGGCAGAACTCTGGGGCCAACGTCCTGACTTTC NA many TRBJ2-6 TRBV27
CASSSRPNTGELFF TGTGCCAGCAGCTCCCGCCCGAACACCGGGGAGCTGTTTTTT NA many TRBJ2-2 TRBV7-9
CASSPSNCGNTEAFF TGTGCCAGCTCACCTAGCAACTGTGGGAACACTGAAGCTTTCTTT NA NA TRBJ1-1 TRBV18
CASSLGDSRGDTIYF TGTGCCAGCAGCTTAGGGGACAGTCGGGGAGACACCATATATTTT TRBD1 many TRBJ1-3 TRBV7-2
CASSLGAGQGNIDGYTF TGCGCCAGCAGCTTGGGAGCGGGACAGGGGAATATCGATGGCTACACCTTC TRBD1 many TRBJ1-2 TRBV5-1
CASMSGGADTQYF TGTGCCAGCATGAGCGGGGGGGCAGATACGCAGTATTTT TRBD2 NA TRBJ2-3 TRBV7-2
CASSKGLAPETQYF TGTGCCAGCAGCAAGGGACTAGCTCCGGAGACCCAGTACTTC TRBD2 many TRBJ2-5 TRBV5-6
CSARIRGSNQPQHF TGCAGTGCTAGGATACGGGGTTCGAATCAGCCCCAGCATTTT NA many TRBJ1-5 TRBV20-1
CASSQDYPRGRSSTDTQYF TGTGCCAGCAGCCAAGATTACCCCCGGGGCCGGTCTAGCACAGATACGCAGTATTTT NA many TRBJ2-3 TRBV3-1
CASSQDSILAAYEQYF TGTGCCAGCAGCCAAGATAGTATACTAGCAGCCTACGAGCAGTACTTC NA many TRBJ2-7 TRBV4-2
CASSTGGVVAGELFF TGTGCCAGCAGCACCGGAGGAGTGGTGGCCGGGGAGCTGTTTTTT NA many TRBJ2-2 TRBV28
CASSFRGNPEAFF TGTGCCAGCAGTTTCCGGGGGAACCCTGAAGCTTTCTTT NA many TRBJ1-1 TRBV27
CASSSGLRGLIGYEQYF TGTGCCAGCAGTTCCGGGCTACGTGGCTTGATTGGGTACGAGCAGTACTTC NA NA TRBJ2-7 TRBV6-5
CASSPRGRQGDTEAFF TGTGCCAGCAGTCCGAGGGGTCGGCAGGGTGACACTGAAGCTTTCTTT NA many TRBJ1-1 TRBV12-3/TRBV12-4
CASSLAPSGGIRETQYF TGCGCCAGCAGCTTGGCCCCTAGCGGGGGTATACGGGAGACCCAGTACTTC TRBD2 many TRBJ2-5 TRBV5-1
CASSFRTVGQNTEAFF TGTGCCAGCAGCTTCAGAACCGTAGGGCAGAACACTGAAGCTTTCTTT NA many TRBJ1-1 TRBV6-5
CSARERTGNYGYTF TGCAGTGCTAGAGAGAGGACAGGAAACTATGGCTACACCTTC TRBD1 many TRBJ1-2 TRBV20-1
CASSQGGADFQPQHF TGTGCCAGCAGCCAAGGAGGGGCGGATTTTCAGCCCCAGCATTTT NA many TRBJ1-5 TRBV3-1
CASSESGIESPLHF TGTGCCAGCAGTGAATCTGGGATCGAGTCACCCCTCCACTTT NA many TRBJ1-6 TRBV25-1
CASSVRDRGFDEQFF TGTGCCAGCAGCGTACGGGACAGGGGATTCGATGAGCAGTTCTTC TRBD1 many TRBJ2-1 TRBV9
CSVGDRGGIAYEQYF TGCAGCGTTGGGGATAGGGGGGGAATAGCCTACGAGCAGTACTTC NA many TRBJ2-7 TRBV29-1